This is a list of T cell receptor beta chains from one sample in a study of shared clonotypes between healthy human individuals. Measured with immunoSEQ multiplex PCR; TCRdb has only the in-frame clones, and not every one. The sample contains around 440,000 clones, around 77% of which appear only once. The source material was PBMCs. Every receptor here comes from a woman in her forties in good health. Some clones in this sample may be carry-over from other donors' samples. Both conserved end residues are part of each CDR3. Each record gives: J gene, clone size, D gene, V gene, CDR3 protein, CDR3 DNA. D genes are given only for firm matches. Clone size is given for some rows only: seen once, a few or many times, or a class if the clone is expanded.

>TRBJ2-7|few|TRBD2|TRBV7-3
CASSRTSGSYEQYF
TGTGCCAGCAGCCGGACTAGCGGGAGCTACGAGCAGTACTTC
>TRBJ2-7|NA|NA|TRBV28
CASSFGTSYEQYF
TGTGCCAGCAGTTTCGGTACTTCCTACGAGCAGTACTTC
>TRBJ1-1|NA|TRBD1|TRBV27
CASSVHRGENTEAFF
TGTGCCAGCAGTGTCCACAGGGGAGAGAACACTGAAGCTTTCTTT
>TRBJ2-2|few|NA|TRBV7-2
CASSVQLDTGELFF
TGTGCCAGCAGCGTCCAACTGGACACCGGGGAGCTGTTTTTT
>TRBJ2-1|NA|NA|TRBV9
CASSARPVSYNEQFF
TGTGCCAGCAGCGCCCGCCCAGTTTCGTACAATGAGCAGTTCTTC
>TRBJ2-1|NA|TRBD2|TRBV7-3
CASSLTGTSGRNEQFF
TGTGCCAGCAGCCTGACCGGGACTAGCGGGAGAAATGAGCAGTTCTTC
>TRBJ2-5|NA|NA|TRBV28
CASSSRLKVWGETQYF
TGTGCCAGCAGTTCGCGGTTGAAGGTGTGGGGAGAGACCCAGTACTTC
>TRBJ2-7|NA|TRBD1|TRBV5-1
CASSPDRGYYEQYF
TGCGCCAGCAGCCCCGACAGGGGTTACTACGAGCAGTACTTC
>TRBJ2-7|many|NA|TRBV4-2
CASSQEIDSSYEQYF
TGTGCCAGCAGCCAAGAAATAGACAGCTCCTACGAGCAGTACTTC
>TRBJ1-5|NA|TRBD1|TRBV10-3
CAISPGGQGLQPQHF
TGTGCCATCAGTCCAGGGGGACAGGGGTTACAGCCCCAGCATTTT
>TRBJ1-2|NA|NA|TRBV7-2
CASSLAGRVAGYTF
TGTGCCAGCAGCTTAGCGGGGCGGGTGGCGGGCTACACCTTC
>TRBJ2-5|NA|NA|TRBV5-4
CASSQPSLETQYF
TGTGCCAGCAGCCAGCCTAGTCTAGAGACCCAGTACTTC
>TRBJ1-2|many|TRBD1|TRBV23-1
CASSPETGGRYGYTF
TGCGCCAGCAGTCCCGAAACAGGGGGCAGGTATGGCTACACCTTC
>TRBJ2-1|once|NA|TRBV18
CASRPRQNYNEQFF
TGTGCCAGCCGGCCGAGACAGAACTACAATGAGCAGTTCTTC
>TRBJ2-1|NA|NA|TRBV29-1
CSAPAGNEQFF
TGCAGCGCTCCCGCTGGCAATGAGCAGTTCTTC
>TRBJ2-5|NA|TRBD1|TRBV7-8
CASRLMGQVLETQYF
TGTGCCAGCAGATTAATGGGACAGGTTTTAGAGACCCAGTACTTC
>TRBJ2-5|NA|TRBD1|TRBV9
CASSSWTGEQETQYF
TGTGCCAGCAGCTCTTGGACAGGGGAACAAGAGACCCAGTACTTC
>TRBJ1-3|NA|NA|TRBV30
CAWSTGISGNTIYF
TGTGCCTGGAGTACAGGAATCTCTGGAAACACCATATATTTT
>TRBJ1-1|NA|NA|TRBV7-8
CASSFTVSVTEAFF
TGTGCCAGCAGCTTCACTGTATCTGTCACTGAAGCTTTCTTT
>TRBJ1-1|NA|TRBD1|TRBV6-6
CASRTSGQGAGTEAFF
TGTGCCAGCCGGACCTCGGGACAGGGGGCAGGGACTGAAGCTTTCTTT
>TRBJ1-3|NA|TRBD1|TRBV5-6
CASSHRGRSGNTIYF
TGTGCCAGCAGCCACAGGGGGCGTTCTGGAAACACCATATATTTT
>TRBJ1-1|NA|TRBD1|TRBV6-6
CASTYDRGSTEAFF
TGTGCCAGCACCTACGACAGGGGGAGCACTGAAGCTTTCTTT
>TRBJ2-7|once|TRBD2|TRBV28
CASSLGGLEVYEQYF
TGTGCCAGCAGTTTAGGGGGACTAGAAGTTTACGAGCAGTACTTC